This TCR beta chain was found in a study of vaccination and CD4 T cells after COVID-19. Study information: Stimulation of the cells used overlapping spike peptide pools from SARS-CoV-2 and from the common cold coronaviruses HCoV-NL63, HCoV-OC43 and HCoV-229E.

This CDR3 is 14 amino acids long. V shed 6 bases and J shed 5 bases, with 16 bases lying between them. A note on this clonotype: Its target is not known.

Oncomine TCR Beta short-read sequencing was applied to DNA from cultured CD4+ T cells. TCRdb reprocessed the PCR reads with MiXCR, giving one entry per CDR3 protein. The profile shows 11,000 or so distinct CDR3 sequences, roughly 56% of them singletons. Treatment denoted: roughly ten-day PBMC culture with coronavirus spike peptide pools or control peptides (ViraFEST assay). The sequenced sample consisted of CD4+ T cells from blood, cultured in vitro. V usage is TRBV12-3 or TRBV12-4 and J usage is TRBJ2-5, with D perhaps TRBD1 (5 bases). The TCR sequence derives from a human donor who had recovered from COVID-19. CDR3 residues: CASSSWGRRETQYF. The CDR3 DNA sequence: TGTGCCAGCAGCTCCTGGGGCAGGCGCGAGACCCAGTACTTC.